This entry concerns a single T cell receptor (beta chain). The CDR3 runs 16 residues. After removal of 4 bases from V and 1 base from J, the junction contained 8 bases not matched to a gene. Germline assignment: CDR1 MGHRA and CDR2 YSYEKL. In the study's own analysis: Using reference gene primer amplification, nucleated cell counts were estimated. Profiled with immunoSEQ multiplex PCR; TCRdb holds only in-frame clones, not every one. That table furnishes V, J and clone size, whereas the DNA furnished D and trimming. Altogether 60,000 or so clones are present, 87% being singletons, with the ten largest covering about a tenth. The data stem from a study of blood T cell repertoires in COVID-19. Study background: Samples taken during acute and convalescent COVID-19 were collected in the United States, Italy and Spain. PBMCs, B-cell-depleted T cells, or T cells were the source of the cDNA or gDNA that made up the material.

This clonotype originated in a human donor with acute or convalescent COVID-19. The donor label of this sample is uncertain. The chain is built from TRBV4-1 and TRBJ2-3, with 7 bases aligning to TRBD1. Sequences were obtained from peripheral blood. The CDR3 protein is CASSPSPGQGTDTQYF. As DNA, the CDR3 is TGCGCCAGCAGCCCAAGCCCAGGACAGGGCACAGATACGCAGTATTTT.